The clone carrying this T cell receptor (beta chain) has at least ten counts. The antigen is not known. The making of cDNA relied on 5'RACE with 10-nucleotide random UMIs. TCRdb re-called the 5' RACE reads with MiXCR, one entry per CDR3 protein. The sample lists some 60,000 distinct CDR3 sequences; about 10% were seen once. As to time point: longitudinal time-point 2. This specimen comes from a study of neurological immune-mediated disorders. Germline V gene data show CDR1 as MNHEY and CDR2 as SMNVEV (reference sequence). V shed 5 bases and J shed 4 bases, with 11 bases lying between them. This CDR3 is 13 amino acids long. Study-level points and caveats: No sharing of CDR3 amino acid sequences was observed among expanded clones across subjects, suggesting private repertoires in all groups.

The specimen was PBMCs. J is TRBJ1-1 and V is TRBV27; D gene unclear. The receptor was isolated from a man aged 30 to 39 in good health. CDR3 region: CASSGKLTTEAFF. CDR3 DNA sequence: TGTGCCAGCAGTGGGAAACTGACCACTGAAGCTTTCTTT.